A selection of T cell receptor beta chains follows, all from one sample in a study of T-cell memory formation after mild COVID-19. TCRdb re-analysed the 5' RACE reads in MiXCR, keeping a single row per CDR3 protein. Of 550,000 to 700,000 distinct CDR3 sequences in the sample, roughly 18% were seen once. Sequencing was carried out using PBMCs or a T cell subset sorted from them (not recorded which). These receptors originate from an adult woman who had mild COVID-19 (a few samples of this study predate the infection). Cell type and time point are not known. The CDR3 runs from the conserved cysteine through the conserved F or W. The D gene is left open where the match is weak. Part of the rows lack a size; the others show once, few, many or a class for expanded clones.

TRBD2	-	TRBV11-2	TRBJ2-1	TGTGCCAGCAGCTTAATAGCGAGGGACTATAAGTTCTTC	CASSLIARDYKFF
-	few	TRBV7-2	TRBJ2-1	TGTGCCAGCAGCCCGGGCCTTATGACTACACGTGAGCAGTTCTTC	CASSPGLMTTREQFF
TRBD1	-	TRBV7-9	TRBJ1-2	TGTGCCAGCAGCTCCCGGGAAGACAGGGGTGGCTACACCTTC	CASSSREDRGGYTF
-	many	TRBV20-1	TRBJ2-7	TGCAGTGCTAGTGCCGGAGGGAGGAGATTCGAGCAGTACTTC	CSASAGGRRFEQYF
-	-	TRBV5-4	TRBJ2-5	TGTGCCAGCAGCATGGGGCCACTGGAGGAGACCCAGTACTTC	CASSMGPLEETQYF
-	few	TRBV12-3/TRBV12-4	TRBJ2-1	TGTGCCAGCAGTAACAGGGCCCTGGAGTACAATGAGCAGTTCTTC	CASSNRALEYNEQFF
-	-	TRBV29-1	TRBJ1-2	TGCAGCGTTGAAGAAAAGGGGGGCTATGGCTACACCTTC	CSVEEKGGYGYTF
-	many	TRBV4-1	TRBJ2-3	TGCGCCAGCAGCCCGGGGCCGGCCGTCCTCACAGATACGCAGTATTTT	CASSPGPAVLTDTQYF
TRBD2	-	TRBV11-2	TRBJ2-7	TGTGCCAGCAGCTGGGTGACTAGCGGACTATCCTACGAGCAGTACTTC	CASSWVTSGLSYEQYF
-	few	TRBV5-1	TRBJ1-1	TGCGCCAGCAGCTCTTGGACGGCAGATAACACTGAAGCTTTCTTT	CASSSWTADNTEAFF
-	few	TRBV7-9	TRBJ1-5	TGTGCCAGCAGCCCATCCTTGGGGAGGTCGGGCAATCAGCCCCAGCATTTT	CASSPSLGRSGNQPQHF
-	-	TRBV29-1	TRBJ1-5	TGCAGCGCCGGCTCGCCCAATCAGCCCCAGCATTTT	CSAGSPNQPQHF
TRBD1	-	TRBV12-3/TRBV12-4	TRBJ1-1	TGTGCCAACAGGGGCTTGGGCACTGAAGCTTTCTTT	CANRGLGTEAFF
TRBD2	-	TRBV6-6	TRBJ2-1	TGTGCCAGCAGGGGACTAGCGGGGGGGCCTCGCCCCTACAATGAGCAGTTCTTC	CASRGLAGGPRPYNEQFF
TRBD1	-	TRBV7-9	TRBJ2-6	TGTGCCAGCAGCTTACGGACAGGGGAATCTGGGGCCAACGTCCTGACTTTC	CASSLRTGESGANVLTF
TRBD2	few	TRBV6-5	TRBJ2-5	TGTGCCAGCAGTTACCCGGGACTAGCGAGAGAGACCCAGTACTTC	CASSYPGLARETQYF
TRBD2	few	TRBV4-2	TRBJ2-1	TGTGCCAGCAGCCAAGAGACGCGCGGGAGGGGGGATGAGCAGTTCTTC	CASSQETRGRGDEQFF
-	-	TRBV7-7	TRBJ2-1	TGTGCCAGCAGCCCCCGGGTGGGGATCAGATCCTACAATGAGCAGTTCTTC	CASSPRVGIRSYNEQFF
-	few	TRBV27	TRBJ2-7	TGTGCCAGCAGCTCAGGGACCCTCGCCTACGAGCAGTACTTC	CASSSGTLAYEQYF
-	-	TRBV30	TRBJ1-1	TGTGCCTGGAGTGAGAACCTCCGGCAAGGAGCTTTCTTT	CAWSENLRQGAFF
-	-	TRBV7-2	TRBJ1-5	TGTGCCAGCAGCCTAGACGCGGGGCCCCAGCATTTT	CASSLDAGPQHF
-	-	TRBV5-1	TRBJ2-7	TGCGCCAGCAGCTTGGGAGGGTTCCCCTCCTACGAGCAGTACTTC	CASSLGGFPSYEQYF
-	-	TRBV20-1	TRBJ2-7	TGCAGTGCTGTTCCATCGGGGGGCCGAGAATACGAGCAGTACTTC	CSAVPSGGREYEQYF
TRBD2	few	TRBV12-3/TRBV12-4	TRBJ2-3	TGTGCCAGCAGACGAGGCGGGGAGGGTTACACAGATACGCAGTATTTT	CASRRGGEGYTDTQYF
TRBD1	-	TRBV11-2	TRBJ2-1	TGTGCCAGCAGCTTAGATCATTGGGGACAGGGTGGCGATGAGCAGTTCTTC	CASSLDHWGQGGDEQFF
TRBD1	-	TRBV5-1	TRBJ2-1	TGCGCCAGCAGCTTGGGCGACAGGGATATAGCCAATGAGCAGTTCTTC	CASSLGDRDIANEQFF
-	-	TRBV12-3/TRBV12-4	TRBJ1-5	TGTGCCAGCAGCTATGGGGGGCATTCGTGGCAATATCAGCCCCAGCATTTT	CASSYGGHSWQYQPQHF
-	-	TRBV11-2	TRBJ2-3	TGTGCCAGCAGCTACGTCACAGATACGCAGTATTTT	CASSYVTDTQYF
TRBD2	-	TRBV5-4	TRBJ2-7	TGTGCCAGCAGCACTGGGGAGGGAGGGGAACGGGCCTACGAGCAGTACTTC	CASSTGEGGERAYEQYF
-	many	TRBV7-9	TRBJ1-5	TGTGCCAGCAGCCACGGACAGTCCCTTCAGCCCCAGCATTTT	CASSHGQSLQPQHF
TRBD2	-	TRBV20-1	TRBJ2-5	TGCAGTGCACCTACTAGCGGATCGTACCAAGAGACCCAGTACTTC	CSAPTSGSYQETQYF
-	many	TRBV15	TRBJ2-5	TGTGCCACCAGCAGAGATGCGGAGACCCAGTACTTC	CATSRDAETQYF
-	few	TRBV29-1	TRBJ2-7	TGCAGCGTTATTGACAGCTACGAGCAGTACTTC	CSVIDSYEQYF
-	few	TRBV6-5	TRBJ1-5	TGTGCCAGCAGCCGAAGTGGGAGGGGGGAAATCAAGGCCCAGCATTTT	CASSRSGRGEIKAQHF
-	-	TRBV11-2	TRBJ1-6	TGTGCCAGCAGCATAGGACGCCGTGTCGACTCACCCCTCCACTTT	CASSIGRRVDSPLHF
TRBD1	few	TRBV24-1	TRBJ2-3	TGTGCCACCAGTGATTGGGGACAGGAAAACACAGATACGCAGTATTTT	CATSDWGQENTDTQYF
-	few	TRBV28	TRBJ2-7	TGTGCCAGCGTGGGGCAGGCCCAGGCCTACGAGCAGTACTTC	CASVGQAQAYEQYF
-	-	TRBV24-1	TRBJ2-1	TGTGCCACCAGTGGCCCCCCGGTCGGAGGCGACTACAATGAGCAGTTCTTC	CATSGPPVGGDYNEQFF
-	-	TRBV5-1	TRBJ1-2	TGCGCCAGCAGCTTGGTCCACTCCGCTAACTATGGCTACACCTTC	CASSLVHSANYGYTF
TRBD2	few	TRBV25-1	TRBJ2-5	TGTGCCAGCAGTCCCTCGATCACTAGCGGGAGAACAGAGACCCAGTACTTC	CASSPSITSGRTETQYF
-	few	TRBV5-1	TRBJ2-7	TGCGCCAGCAGCTGGGCGGAGGGGTCCTACGAGCAGTACTTC	CASSWAEGSYEQYF